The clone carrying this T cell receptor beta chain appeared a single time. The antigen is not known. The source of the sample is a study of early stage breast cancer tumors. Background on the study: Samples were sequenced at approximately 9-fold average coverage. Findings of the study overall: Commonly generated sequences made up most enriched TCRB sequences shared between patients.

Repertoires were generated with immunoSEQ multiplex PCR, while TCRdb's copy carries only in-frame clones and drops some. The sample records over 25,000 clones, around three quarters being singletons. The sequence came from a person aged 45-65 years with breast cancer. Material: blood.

CDR3 nucleotide sequence: TGCGCCAGCAGTGAGGGACAGGGGGTTTACGAGCAGTACTTC. Its translation is CASSEGQGVYEQYF. This rearrangement joins TRBV10-1 to TRBJ2-7; 10 nucleotides align to TRBD1. The CDR3 spans 14 residues. The trim removed 2 bases at V and 4 bases at J, leaving 2 bases unmatched. Germline CDR1 is WNHNN and CDR2 is SYGVQD (reference sequence).